This T cell receptor (beta chain) was found in a study of regulatory T cells in long-lasting Graves disease. With 4 bases removed from V and 3 bases from J, the gap between germline ends came to 5 bases. The CDR3 has 12 residues. Germline lookup yields CDR1 KGHDR and CDR2 SFDVKD. Time point specified: persistent/refractory GD, antithyroid drugs over 5 years with positive TRAb. The TCR library was prepared using RNA isolated from PBMCs. This clonotype was counted at least ten times. Investigators prepared the TCR beta libraries by applying iRepertoire HTBI primers and Arm-PCR of CDR3 regions. TCRdb reprocessed the multiplex PCR reads with MiXCR, giving one entry per CDR3 protein. The sample records hundreds of thousands of distinct CDR3 sequences, 20% to 25% being singletons.

The J gene is TRBJ2-5, the V gene TRBV24-1, with D hard to call. The TCR comes from a female donor with Graves disease. The specimen comprised peripheral blood mononuclear cells (PBMCs), sampled when the disease was refractory, from a patient treated with antithyroid drugs. DNA of the CDR3: TGTGCCACCAGTGACCCTGAAGAGACCCAGTACTTC. Its protein product is CATSDPEETQYF.